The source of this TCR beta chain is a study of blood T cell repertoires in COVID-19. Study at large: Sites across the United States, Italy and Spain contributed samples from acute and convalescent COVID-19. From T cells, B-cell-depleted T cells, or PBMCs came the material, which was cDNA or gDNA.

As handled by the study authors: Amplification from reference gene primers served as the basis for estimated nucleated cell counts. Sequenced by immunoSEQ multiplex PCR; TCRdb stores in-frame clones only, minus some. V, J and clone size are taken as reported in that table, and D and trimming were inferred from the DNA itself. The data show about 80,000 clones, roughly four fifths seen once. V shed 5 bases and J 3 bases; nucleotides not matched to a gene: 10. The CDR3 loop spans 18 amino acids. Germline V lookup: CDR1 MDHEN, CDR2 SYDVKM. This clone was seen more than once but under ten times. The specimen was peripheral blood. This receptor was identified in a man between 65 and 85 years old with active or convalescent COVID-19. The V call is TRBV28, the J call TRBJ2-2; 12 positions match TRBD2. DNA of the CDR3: TGTGCCAGCAGTCCCCCCCTAGCGGGGGGGTTGGACACCGGGGAGCTGTTTTTT. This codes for CASSPPLAGGLDTGELFF. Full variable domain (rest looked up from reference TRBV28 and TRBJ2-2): DVKVTQSSRYLVKRTGEKVFLECVQDMDHENMFWYRQDPGLGLRLIYFSYDVKMKEKGDIPEGYSVSREKKERFSLILESASTNQTSMYLCASSPPLAGGLDTGELFFGEGSRLTVL.